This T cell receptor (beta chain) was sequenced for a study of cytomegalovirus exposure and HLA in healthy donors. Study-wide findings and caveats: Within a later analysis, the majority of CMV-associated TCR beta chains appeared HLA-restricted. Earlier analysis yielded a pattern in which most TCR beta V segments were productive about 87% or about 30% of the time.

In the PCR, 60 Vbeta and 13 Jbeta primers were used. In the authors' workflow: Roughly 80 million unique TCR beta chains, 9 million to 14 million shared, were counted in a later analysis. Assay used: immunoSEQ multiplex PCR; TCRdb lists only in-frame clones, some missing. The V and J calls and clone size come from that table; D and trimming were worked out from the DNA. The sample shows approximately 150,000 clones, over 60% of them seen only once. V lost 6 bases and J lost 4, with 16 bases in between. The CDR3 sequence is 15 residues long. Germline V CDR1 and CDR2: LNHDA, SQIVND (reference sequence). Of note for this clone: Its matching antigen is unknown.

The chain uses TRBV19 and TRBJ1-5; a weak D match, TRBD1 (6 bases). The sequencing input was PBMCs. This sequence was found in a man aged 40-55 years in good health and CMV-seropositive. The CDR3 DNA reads TGTGCCAGTAGGGAACGGGGCCAGGGGAATCAGCCCCAGCATTTT. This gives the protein CASRERGQGNQPQHF.